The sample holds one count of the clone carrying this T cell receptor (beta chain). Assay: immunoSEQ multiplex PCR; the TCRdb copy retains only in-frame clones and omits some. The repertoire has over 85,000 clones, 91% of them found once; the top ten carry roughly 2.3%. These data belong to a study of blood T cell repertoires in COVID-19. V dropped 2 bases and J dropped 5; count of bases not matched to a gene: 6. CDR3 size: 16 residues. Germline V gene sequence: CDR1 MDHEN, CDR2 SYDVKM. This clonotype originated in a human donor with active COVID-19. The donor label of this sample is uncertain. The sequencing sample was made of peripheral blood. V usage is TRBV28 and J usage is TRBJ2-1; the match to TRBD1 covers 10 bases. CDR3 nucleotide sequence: TGTGCCAGCAGTTTACCGGGACAGGGGAATAACAATGAGCAGTTCTTC. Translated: CASSLPGQGNNNEQFF.